The 26 T cell receptor beta chains in this list originate from one sample, sequenced in a study of T cell responses to AZD1222 COVID-19 vaccine. Some clones are missing from TCRdb's copy, which holds only in-frame ones; the method was immunoSEQ multiplex PCR. The data contain 120,000 to 150,000 clones, approximately 90% of them singletons. This material consisted of peripheral blood, taken on day 0 of AZD1222 vaccination. Receptors were obtained from an adult in good health.

This chain links TRBV5-8 with TRBJ1-1, with TRBD1 as a possible D gene (5 bases). Trimming left V 4 bases short and J 3 bases short, with 10 bases between. The germline gives CDR1 SGHTS, CDR2 YDEGEE. There are 13 residues in the CDR3. The CDR3 coding sequence is TGTGCCAGCAGCGGGACGGAACACACTGAAGCTTTCTTT. Protein sequence: CASSGTEHTEAFF.

The chain uses TRBV7-2 and TRBJ1-1; the match to TRBD1 covers 7 bases. With 5 bases clipped from V and 8 bases from J, the junction kept 8 bases outside the gene matches. Germline CDR1 SGHTA, CDR2 FQGNSA. The CDR3 totals 13 residues. In DNA form, the CDR3 reads TGTGCCAGCAGCGAAGGGACAGATGAAGAAGCTTTCTTT. Residues: CASSEGTDEEAFF.

The CDR3, as DNA: TGTGCCAGCAGCTTACGAGGGATCGGTTCCTACAATGAGCAGTTCTTC. Protein product: CASSLRGIGSYNEQFF. This chain joins TRBV11-2 and TRBJ2-1, with a possible D match to TRBD2 (5 bases). The V and J ends lost 2 bases and 1 base respectively, with 12 bases between them. The CDR3 has 16 residues. Germline-derived CDR1 and CDR2 are SGHAT and FQNNGV.

This chain connects TRBV4-1 to TRBJ2-5; no clear D gene. The CDR3 has 15 residues. Germline V gene data show CDR1 as MGHRA and CDR2 as YSYEKL. The V end was cut by 0 bases, the J end by 5 bases, with 13 bases between. CDR3 sequence reads: CASSQDGSSWETQYF. The CDR3 nucleotides are TGCGCCAGCAGCCAAGATGGGTCCAGCTGGGAGACCCAGTACTTC.

V is TRBV5-1 and J is TRBJ2-3; D not resolved. The CDR3 length is 16 residues. Trimming left V 1 base short and J 1 base short, with 13 bases between. CDR1 is SGHRS and CDR2 is YFSETQ in the germline V gene. The CDR3 region is CASSLLHPPGTDTQYF. The DNA for the CDR3 is TGCGCCAGCAGCTTGTTACACCCCCCGGGCACAGATACGCAGTATTTT.

This clone appeared once. The chain joins TRBV9 to TRBJ2-3, with D possibly TRBD1 on 5 matching bases. The CDR3 runs to 14 residues. Trimming took 0 bases from V and 4 from J, leaving 9 bases between them. Germline V gene data show CDR1 as SGDLS and CDR2 as YYNGEE. Written as DNA, the CDR3 is TGTGCCAGCAGCGTAGAGGGGTGGGCAGATACGCAGTATTTT. Translation gives CASSVEGWADTQYF.

The chain links TRBV9 to TRBJ1-1; tentatively, D is TRBD1 (6 bases). The V gene lost 4 bases and the J gene lost 5 bases, with 18 bases spanning the gap. This CDR3 region has 15 residues. CDR1 SGDLS and CDR2 YYNGEE come from the germline V gene. CDR3 region: CASSTSSGVGTEAFF. In nucleotides, the CDR3 is TGTGCCAGCAGCACTTCGTCAGGGGTTGGGACTGAAGCTTTCTTT.

This chain's CDR3 is CASSPARDPRDIQYF. In DNA, the CDR3 is TGTGCCAGCTCACCTGCCCGGGACCCAAGGGACATTCAGTACTTC. The V call is TRBV18, the J call TRBJ2-4, with D possibly being TRBD1 or TRBD2 (5 bases each). V was pared by 3 bases and J by 8 bases, with 17 bases between. The germline CDR1 and CDR2 sequences are KGHSH and LQKENI. CDR3 length equals 15 residues. Supplemented by reference TRBV18 and TRBJ2-4, the full variable domain reads NAGVMQNPRHLVRRRGQEARLRCSPMKGHSHVYWYRQLPEEGLKFMVYLQKENIIDESGMPKERFSAEFPKEGPSILRIQQVVRGDSAAYFCASSPARDPRDIQYFGAGTRLSVL.

The chain recombines TRBV9 with TRBJ2-2; 9 nucleotides match TRBD1. Germline-derived CDR1 and CDR2 are SGDLS and YYNGEE. This CDR3 contains 16 residues. The V gene end was trimmed by 1 base and the J gene end by 5 bases; junction bases not matched to a gene: 6. The CDR3, as DNA: TGTGCCAGCAGCGTACATCGGGACAGGGTTACCGGGGAGCTGTTTTTT. Its protein product is CASSVHRDRVTGELFF.

This clone occurred once. The rearrangement uses TRBV19 and TRBJ1-1, with D maybe TRBD1 (6 bases). The CDR3 is made up of 15 amino acids. Germline V lookup: CDR1 LNHDA, CDR2 SQIVND (reference sequence). V shed 0 bases and J shed 10 bases, with 18 bases lying between them. The CDR3 loop is CASSIDRIQGWVAFF. The CDR3 DNA reads as TGTGCCAGTAGTATAGATCGGATACAGGGATGGGTAGCTTTCTTT.

The count of this clone is one. V gene TRBV24-1 combines with J gene TRBJ1-2; D might be TRBD1 (6 bases). The CDR3 totals 14 residues. Germline lookup yields CDR1 KGHDR and CDR2 SFDVKD. V was shortened by 2 bases and J by 6 bases, with 12 bases between the two germline ends. The CDR3 region has the DNA TGTGCCACCAGTGATTACAGGGAATTCAATGGCTACACCTTC. Translating gives CATSDYREFNGYTF.

For the CDR3, the DNA is TGTGCCAGCAGTTTACGGGGGCCCCAGGGTTACAATGAGCAGTTCTTC. This encodes CASSLRGPQGYNEQFF. The J gene is TRBJ2-1, the V gene TRBV28; TRBD1 or TRBD2 may be the D gene (6 bases each). The CDR3 loop spans 16 amino acids. The germline V gene has CDR1 MDHEN and CDR2 SYDVKM. V was cut by 2 bases and J by 4 bases, with 15 bases left in between.

The chain combines TRBV2 with TRBJ1-2; D is unresolved. Germline values: CDR1 SNHLY, CDR2 FYNNEI. The CDR3 covers 10 residues. V lost 7 bases and J 8 bases, leaving 8 bases between the germline ends. The CDR3 loop reads CASTRSGYTF. The CDR3 nucleotides read TGTGCCAGCACGAGGAGCGGCTACACCTTC.

V gene TRBV5-1 combines with J gene TRBJ1-4; D perhaps matches TRBD1 (5 bases). The V gene's germline CDR1 is SGHRS and CDR2 YFSETQ. Trimming stripped 4 bases from V and 5 bases from J, with 15 bases between. The CDR3 loop spans 15 amino acids. CDR3 DNA sequence: TGCGCCAGCAGCCCCGGACTGGAGGGGAATGAAAAACTGTTTTTT. Its translation: CASSPGLEGNEKLFF. Using reference TRBV5-1 and TRBJ1-4 for the parts outside the CDR3, the full variable domain is KAGVTQTPRYLIKTRGQQVTLSCSPISGHRSVSWYQQTPGQGLQFLFEYFSETQRNKGNFPGRFSGRQFSNSRSEMNVSTLELGDSALYLCASSPGLEGNEKLFFGSGTQLSVL.

The rearrangement joins TRBV27 to TRBJ2-1; D gene uncertain. V gave up 2 bases and J gave up 6 bases, with 11 bases separating them. The CDR3 is 14 residues long. From germline, CDR1 is MNHEY and CDR2 SMNVEV (reference sequence). CDR3 in DNA: TGTGCCAGCAGTTTAACGGTATCGGGCAATGAGCAGTTCTTC. Protein: CASSLTVSGNEQFF.

This sequence joins TRBV6-4 and TRBJ2-7, with D uncertain. V was cut by 6 bases and J by 5 bases, with 11 bases left in between. The CDR3 is 12 residues long. Looked up from germline, CDR1 is MRHNA and CDR2 is SNTAGT. DNA of the CDR3: TGTGCCAGCAGCCCCCCTCGCCACGAGCAGTACTTC. It translates to CASSPPRHEQYF.

The V and J genes are TRBV5-6 and TRBJ1-1; D perhaps matches TRBD1 (5 bases). There are 15 residues in the CDR3. CDR1 and CDR2 (germline): SGHDT, YYEEEE. V gave up 5 bases and J gave up 0 bases, with 14 bases separating them. In nucleotides, the CDR3 is TGTGCCAGCAGTCGACAGACCGAATTGAACACTGAAGCTTTCTTT. Its protein product is CASSRQTELNTEAFF. The full variable domain, completed using reference TRBV5-6 and TRBJ1-1, is DAGVTQSPTHLIKTRGQQVTLRCSPKSGHDTVSWYQQALGQGPQFIFQYYEEEERQRGNFPDRFSGHQFPNYSSELNVNALLLGDSALYLCASSRQTELNTEAFFGQGTRLTVV.

The chain has TRBV5-1 and TRBJ2-1; TRBD2 matches 9 bases. J lost 9 bases, V lost 7 bases, and 11 bases had no gene match. The germline V gene has CDR1 SGHRS and CDR2 YFSETQ. The CDR3 loop spans 14 amino acids. The CDR3 region has the DNA TGCGCCAGCGGCGCGGGAGGGGGATGGAGTGAGCAGTTCTTC. As protein: CASGAGGGWSEQFF. Using reference TRBV5-1 and TRBJ2-1 for the parts outside the CDR3, the full variable domain is KAGVTQTPRYLIKTRGQQVTLSCSPISGHRSVSWYQQTPGQGLQFLFEYFSETQRNKGNFPGRFSGRQFSNSRSEMNVSTLELGDSALYLCASGAGGGWSEQFFGPGTRLTVL.

In the case of this clone: The same CDR3 is also encoded by other DNA sequences in this sample. This chain uses TRBV27 with TRBJ2-2, with a weak D call TRBD1 (5 bases). The CDR3 length is 13 residues. V gave up 2 bases and J gave up 6 bases, with 7 bases separating them. Looked up from germline, CDR1 is MNHEY and CDR2 is SMNVEV (reference sequence). The CDR3 region is CASSLLGAGELFF. CDR3 sequence (DNA): TGTGCCAGCAGTTTACTAGGGGCCGGGGAGCTGTTTTTT.

The chain links TRBV19 to TRBJ1-6, with TRBD1 identical over 7 bases. Looked up from germline, CDR1 is LNHDA and CDR2 is SQIVND (reference sequence). The CDR3 is 14 amino acids. V shed 6 bases and J 8 bases; nucleotides not matched to a gene: 7. In nucleotides, the CDR3 is TGTGCCAGTAGGAGGACAGGAGGCGATTCACCCCTCCACTTT. It yields the protein CASRRTGGDSPLHF.

This clone has a single count. The V and J genes are TRBV13 and TRBJ2-7, with TRBD2 matching over 9 bases. The CDR3 length is 16 residues. J gave up 3 bases and V 5 bases, and 11 bases lay outside the gene matches. CDR1 and CDR2 (germline): PRHDT, FYEKMQ (reference sequence). The CDR3 reads CASSPYLAGEHYEQYF. CDR3 bases: TGTGCCAGCAGCCCTTACTTAGCGGGAGAACACTACGAGCAGTACTTC.

The V and J genes are TRBV28 and TRBJ2-7; D gene ambiguous. Trimming pared 4 bases from V and 2 bases from J, leaving 6 bases between. The length of the CDR3 is 12 residues. The germline CDR1 and CDR2 sequences are MDHEN and SYDVKM. CDR3 sequence reads: CASSSKPYEQYF. The CDR3 nucleotides read TGTGCCAGCAGTTCCAAGCCCTACGAGCAGTACTTC.

The V gene is TRBV15, the J gene TRBJ2-3, with no clear D. V lost 0 bases and J 6 bases, leaving 7 bases between the germline ends. This CDR3 spans 13 amino acids. Per germline, CDR1 LNHNV and CDR2 YYDKDF (reference sequence). CDR3: CATSRDLGDTQYF. In nucleotides, the CDR3 is TGTGCCACCAGCAGAGATCTCGGGGATACGCAGTATTTT. The variable domain in full, completed from reference TRBV15 and TRBJ2-3, reads DAMVIQNPRYQVTQFGKPVTLSCSQTLNHNVMYWYQQKSSQAPKLLFHYYDKDFNNEADTPDNFQSRRPNTSFCFLDIRSPGLGDTAMYLCATSRDLGDTQYFGPGTRLTVL.

In its sample, this clone was seen once. The gene calls are TRBV6-5 and TRBJ1-1; D not certain. The CDR3 length is 13 residues. Germline loops: CDR1 MNHEY, CDR2 SVGAGI. Between the trimmed V and J ends, which lost 2 bases and 7 bases, there was a span of 11 bases. The CDR3 spells CASSYGGFGEAFF. DNA of the CDR3: TGTGCCAGCAGTTACGGAGGGTTCGGTGAAGCTTTCTTT.

This rearrangement joins TRBV13 to TRBJ1-2; possible D gene TRBD1, 6 bases. The V gene lost 0 bases and the J gene lost 8 bases, with 10 bases spanning the gap. CDR1 is PRHDT and CDR2 is FYEKMQ in the germline V gene (reference sequence). This CDR3 comprises 13 residues. CDR3 residues: CASSLGSQGGYTF. The CDR3 bases are TGTGCCAGCAGCTTAGGGTCTCAGGGGGGCTACACCTTC.

The chain has TRBV5-1 and TRBJ1-2, with a tentative D call TRBD1 (6 bases). The ends were cut back, 4 bases at V and 3 bases at J, with 16 bases in the middle. The germline V gene has CDR1 SGHRS and CDR2 YFSETQ. CDR3 length equals 15 residues. The DNA for the CDR3 is TGCGCCAGCAGCCCCAAACAGGGTACGGACTATGGCTACACCTTC. Amino acids: CASSPKQGTDYGYTF.